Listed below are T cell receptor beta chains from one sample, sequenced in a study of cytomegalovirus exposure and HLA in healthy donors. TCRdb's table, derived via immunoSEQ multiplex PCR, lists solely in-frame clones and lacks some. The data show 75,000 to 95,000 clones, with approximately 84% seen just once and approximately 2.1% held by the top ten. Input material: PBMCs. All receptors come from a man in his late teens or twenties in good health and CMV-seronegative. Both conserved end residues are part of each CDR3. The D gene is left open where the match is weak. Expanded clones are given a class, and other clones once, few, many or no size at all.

CDR3 DNA: TGTGCCAGCAGCCGGGATAGATCCTATAATTCACCCCTCCACTTT
CDR3 protein: CASSRDRSYNSPLHF
D gene: -
clone size: -
J gene: TRBJ1-6
V gene: TRBV5-6

CDR3 DNA: TGTGCCAGCAGTTCCCCAACCGGGACTAGCGGGAACGAGCAGTACTTC
CDR3 protein: CASSSPTGTSGNEQYF
D gene: TRBD2
clone size: few
J gene: TRBJ2-7
V gene: TRBV6-5

CDR3 DNA: TGCGCCAGCTTACAGGGCCCAGGCGAGACCCAGTACTTC
CDR3 protein: CASLQGPGETQYF
D gene: -
clone size: -
J gene: TRBJ2-5
V gene: TRBV5-1

CDR3 DNA: TGTGCCAGCCAAACAGGGGGTAGTATTCAGCCCCAGCATTTT
CDR3 protein: CASQTGGSIQPQHF
D gene: TRBD1
clone size: -
J gene: TRBJ1-5
V gene: TRBV6-9

CDR3 DNA: TGTGCCAGCTCCATCCTAGACGGCCCTTCCTCCTCTGGAAACACCATATATTTT
CDR3 protein: CASSILDGPSSSGNTIYF
D gene: -
clone size: -
J gene: TRBJ1-3
V gene: TRBV18

CDR3 DNA: TGTGCCAGCAGCACCGACAGGGGTGGTACTGAAGCTTTCTTT
CDR3 protein: CASSTDRGGTEAFF
D gene: TRBD1
clone size: once
J gene: TRBJ1-1
V gene: TRBV9

CDR3 DNA: TGTGCCTGGAGGGGACAGGGCACCGGGGAGCTGTTTTTT
CDR3 protein: CAWRGQGTGELFF
D gene: TRBD1
clone size: -
J gene: TRBJ2-2
V gene: TRBV30

CDR3 DNA: TGTGCCAGCAGCTTAAACTATCGACAGGGAGGTAACACCGGGGAGCTGTTTTTT
CDR3 protein: CASSLNYRQGGNTGELFF
D gene: -
clone size: -
J gene: TRBJ2-2
V gene: TRBV7-9

CDR3 DNA: TGCAGCGTCGATTCAGGGGGCAGAAGCACAGATACGCAGTATTTT
CDR3 protein: CSVDSGGRSTDTQYF
D gene: TRBD1
clone size: few
J gene: TRBJ2-3
V gene: TRBV29-1

CDR3 DNA: TGTGCCAGCAGCCCTACAGGTGTCTCCTACGAGCAGTACTTC
CDR3 protein: CASSPTGVSYEQYF
D gene: -
clone size: -
J gene: TRBJ2-7
V gene: TRBV7-3

CDR3 DNA: TGTGCCTGGAGTGGCGGACAGGGAATAACAGATACGCAGTATTTT
CDR3 protein: CAWSGGQGITDTQYF
D gene: TRBD1
clone size: -
J gene: TRBJ2-3
V gene: TRBV30

CDR3 DNA: TGTGCCAGCAGCTTATTTAGCTATGGCTACACCTTC
CDR3 protein: CASSLFSYGYTF
D gene: -
clone size: -
J gene: TRBJ1-2
V gene: TRBV7-2

CDR3 DNA: TGTGCCAGCAGGGATACAGGGGAGAGGGATGGCTACACCTTC
CDR3 protein: CASRDTGERDGYTF
D gene: TRBD1
clone size: -
J gene: TRBJ1-2
V gene: TRBV6-1

CDR3 DNA: TGTGCCTGGAGTATAGTAGGGGGACAGGGGGCGCTGGGCTACACCTTC
CDR3 protein: CAWSIVGGQGALGYTF
D gene: TRBD1
clone size: -
J gene: TRBJ1-2
V gene: TRBV30

CDR3 DNA: TGTGCCTGGGCCCTAGACAGGGGTACCACAGATACGCAGTATTTT
CDR3 protein: CAWALDRGTTDTQYF
D gene: TRBD1
clone size: -
J gene: TRBJ2-3
V gene: TRBV30

CDR3 DNA: TGCGCCAGCAGCTTGGACCACGGGAGGGCCCAAGAGACCCAGTACTTC
CDR3 protein: CASSLDHGRAQETQYF
D gene: TRBD2
clone size: -
J gene: TRBJ2-5
V gene: TRBV5-1

CDR3 DNA: TGTGCCAGTAGCCCCCGGGGATCGGGCGGTCAGCCCCAGCATTTT
CDR3 protein: CASSPRGSGGQPQHF
D gene: -
clone size: -
J gene: TRBJ1-5
V gene: TRBV19

CDR3 DNA: TGTGCCTGGAGTGTCGGGTCGAACACTGAAGCTTTCTTT
CDR3 protein: CAWSVGSNTEAFF
D gene: -
clone size: -
J gene: TRBJ1-1
V gene: TRBV30

CDR3 DNA: TGTGCCAGCAGCTTAGATGTGGCGGGAGATCCCAATGAGCAGTTCTTC
CDR3 protein: CASSLDVAGDPNEQFF
D gene: TRBD2
clone size: -
J gene: TRBJ2-1
V gene: TRBV7-9

CDR3 DNA: TGTGCCAGCAGTGAATTCGGGAGTCCCCCAGATACGCAGTATTTT
CDR3 protein: CASSEFGSPPDTQYF
D gene: -
clone size: few
J gene: TRBJ2-3
V gene: TRBV2

CDR3 DNA: TGTGCCAGCAGCCAAGCTAGCGGGAGGGCCACAGATACGCAGTATTTT
CDR3 protein: CASSQASGRATDTQYF
D gene: TRBD2
clone size: -
J gene: TRBJ2-3
V gene: TRBV5-5

CDR3 DNA: TGTGCCAGCAGGGGACAGGGGGGAAACACCGGGGAGCTGTTTTTT
CDR3 protein: CASRGQGGNTGELFF
D gene: TRBD1
clone size: once
J gene: TRBJ2-2
V gene: TRBV2

CDR3 DNA: TGTGCCAGCAGCCCAGGACAAGGTAGCACTGAAGCTTTCTTT
CDR3 protein: CASSPGQGSTEAFF
D gene: -
clone size: -
J gene: TRBJ1-1
V gene: TRBV13

CDR3 DNA: TGCGCCAGCAGCCAGGAACCCGGCCCTAGCGGGAGCTCCTACGAGCAGTACTTC
CDR3 protein: CASSQEPGPSGSSYEQYF
D gene: TRBD2
clone size: -
J gene: TRBJ2-7
V gene: TRBV4-1

CDR3 DNA: TGTGCCAGTAGTACCGGGACAGGGGGCTTCGAGACCCAGTACTTC
CDR3 protein: CASSTGTGGFETQYF
D gene: TRBD1
clone size: -
J gene: TRBJ2-5
V gene: TRBV19

CDR3 DNA: TGTGCCAGCAGCTCCGGGACTAGCGGCTCCTACGAGCAGTACTTC
CDR3 protein: CASSSGTSGSYEQYF
D gene: TRBD2
clone size: -
J gene: TRBJ2-7
V gene: TRBV9

CDR3 DNA: TGCGCCAGCAGCTTGGGGGGGGATATAGCGGCACAATCCTACAATGAGCAGTTCTTC
CDR3 protein: CASSLGGDIAAQSYNEQFF
D gene: -
clone size: -
J gene: TRBJ2-1
V gene: TRBV5-1

CDR3 DNA: TGTGCCAGCAGTCCCCTTGGTGGGGAGGGTGAAGCTTTCTTT
CDR3 protein: CASSPLGGEGEAFF
D gene: -
clone size: -
J gene: TRBJ1-1
V gene: TRBV6-1

CDR3 DNA: TGTGCCAGCAGTCTTGGACAGGGCGGGTACGAGCAGTACTTC
CDR3 protein: CASSLGQGGYEQYF
D gene: TRBD1
clone size: -
J gene: TRBJ2-7
V gene: TRBV27

CDR3 DNA: TGTGCCAGCAGTTTGGGGGACAGGCCGTGGGCGGAGACCCAGTACTTC
CDR3 protein: CASSLGDRPWAETQYF
D gene: TRBD1
clone size: once
J gene: TRBJ2-5
V gene: TRBV27

CDR3 DNA: TGTGCCAGTAGTCTCCGTGGAGATAGCAATCAGCCCCAGCATTTT
CDR3 protein: CASSLRGDSNQPQHF
D gene: -
clone size: -
J gene: TRBJ1-5
V gene: TRBV19

CDR3 DNA: TGTGCCAGCACCTCGGCCGACTATCTCTATGGCTACACCTTC
CDR3 protein: CASTSADYLYGYTF
D gene: -
clone size: -
J gene: TRBJ1-2
V gene: TRBV27

CDR3 DNA: TGTGCCAGCAGTACAGGGGGCCTTCAGCCCCAGCATTTT
CDR3 protein: CASSTGGLQPQHF
D gene: TRBD1
clone size: -
J gene: TRBJ1-5
V gene: TRBV14

CDR3 DNA: TGTGCCAGCAGTGGGACACGACATGAAAAACTGTTTTTT
CDR3 protein: CASSGTRHEKLFF
D gene: -
clone size: -
J gene: TRBJ1-4
V gene: TRBV6-1